This T cell receptor beta chain is drawn from a study of T cell repertoires in cytomegalovirus infection. Study in general: Public TCR beta signatures marked donors with CMV infection and the matching HLA.

This clonotype was recorded many times. The antigen is undetermined. Whole-study findings and limits: Identification of carriers of CMV plus the relevant HLA was achieved through cumulative public TCR beta family frequency. Ex vivo, HLA-C-restricted CMV-specific TCR beta clonotypes prevailed over the rest of the response.

TCRdb recomputed calls from the reads with MiXCR, one row per CDR3 protein. The repertoire holds approximately 190,000 distinct CDR3 sequences, roughly 9% seen once, with about 4.2% in the top ten. The germline V gene encodes CDR1 SEHNR and CDR2 FQNEAQ (reference sequence). V lost 4 bases, J lost 4 bases, and 5 bases stayed unmatched. The CDR3 is 14 amino acids. J is TRBJ2-5 and V is TRBV7-9; 8 bases agree with TRBD2. Input material: PBMCs. This TCR was sampled from a human donor in good health (CMV status not recorded). Some clones in this sample may be carry-over from other donors' samples. CDR3 residues: CASSSNLAGETQYF. CDR3 DNA sequence: TGTGCCAGCAGCTCCAATCTAGCGGGAGAGACCCAGTACTTC.